The source of this T cell receptor beta chain is a study of blood T cell repertoires in COVID-19. Study summary: Italy, Spain and the United States were the sources of the convalescent and acute COVID-19 samples. The analysed material was cDNA or gDNA that came from T cells, B-cell-depleted T cells, or PBMCs.

Authors' data handling: How many nucleated cells were present was estimated from reference gene primer amplification. The repertoire was sequenced with immunoSEQ multiplex PCR; TCRdb's copy has only in-frame clones and lacks some. That table is the source of V, J and clone size, and D and trimming were worked out from the DNA. The table lists more than 200,000 clones, 70% to 90% of them singletons. The CDR3 contains 14 residues. Germline values: CDR1 LNHDA, CDR2 SQIVND (reference sequence). Trimming took 6 bases from V and 1 from J, leaving 11 bases between them. This TCR was recovered from a woman aged 40-49 years who had recovered from COVID-19. Material: peripheral blood. This rearrangement joins TRBV19 to TRBJ2-3; tentatively, D is TRBD2 (6 bases). CDR3 bases: TGTGCCAGTAGCAGTACTAGCCGCACAGATACGCAGTATTTT. Protein product: CASSSTSRTDTQYF.